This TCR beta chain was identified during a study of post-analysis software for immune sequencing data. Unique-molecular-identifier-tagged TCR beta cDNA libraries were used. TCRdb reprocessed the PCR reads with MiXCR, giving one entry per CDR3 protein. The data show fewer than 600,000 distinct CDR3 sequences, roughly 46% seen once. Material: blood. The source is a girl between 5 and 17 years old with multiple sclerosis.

The CDR3 region is CSALPGSVEEHF. The CDR3 DNA sequence: TGCAGTGCCCTTCCGGGGTCGGTGGAGGAGCATTTT. This chain joins TRBV20-1 and TRBJ1-5; no clear D gene. CDR1 and CDR2 from the germline V gene are DFQATT and SNEGSKA (reference sequence). The CDR3 is 12 amino acids. Trimming shortened V by 6 bases and J by 14 bases, and 20 bases separated the two germline ends.